This T cell receptor (beta chain) was captured by sequencing in a study of control samples from healthy donors and cancer patients. V was trimmed by 3 bases and J by 7 bases, leaving 10 bases between them. This CDR3 contains 13 residues. Germline V gives CDR1 LGHDT, CDR2 YNNKEL (reference sequence). The assay was immunoSEQ multiplex PCR, and TCRdb's table has in-frame clones only and misses some. The table includes about 120,000 clones, around 87% detected once. This clone was detected only a few times. The chain couples TRBV3-1 (or the pseudogene TRBV3-2) to TRBJ1-5; D perhaps matches TRBD1 (5 bases). The source material was blood. This receptor was identified in a man aged 25-45 years in good health. The CDR3 is CASSQLGTQPQHF. The CDR3 DNA sequence: TGTGCCAGCAGCCAGCTGGGGACCCAGCCCCAGCATTTT.